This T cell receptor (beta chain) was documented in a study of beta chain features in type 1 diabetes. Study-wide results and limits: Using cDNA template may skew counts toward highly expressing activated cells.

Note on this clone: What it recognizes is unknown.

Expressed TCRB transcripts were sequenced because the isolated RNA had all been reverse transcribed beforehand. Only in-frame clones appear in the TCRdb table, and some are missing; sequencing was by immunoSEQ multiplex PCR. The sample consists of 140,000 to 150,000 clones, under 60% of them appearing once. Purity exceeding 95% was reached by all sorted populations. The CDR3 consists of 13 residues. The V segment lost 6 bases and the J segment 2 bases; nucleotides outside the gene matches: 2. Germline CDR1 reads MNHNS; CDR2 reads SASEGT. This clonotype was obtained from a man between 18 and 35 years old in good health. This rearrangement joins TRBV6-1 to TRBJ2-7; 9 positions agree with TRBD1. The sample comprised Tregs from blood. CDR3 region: CASRRTGAYEQYF. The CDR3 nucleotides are TGTGCCAGCAGGAGGACAGGGGCCTACGAGCAGTACTTC.